Following are 2 T cell receptor beta chains from one sample sequenced in a study of T-cell reconstitution after alpha-beta-depleted transplantation in children. Preparation of the TCRbeta library was carried out with unique molecular identifiers. From the PCR reads, TCRdb called clonotypes with MiXCR, one entry per CDR3 protein. The sample lists roughly 610,000 distinct CDR3 sequences; about 10% were seen once. Material: PBMCs from the stem cell graft donor, obtained from the stem cell graft. The receptor set was obtained from a human donor who donated a stem cell graft to a child with acute myeloid leukemia.

This clonotype was seen ten or more times. The chain has TRBV25-1 and TRBJ1-3; perhaps TRBD1 as D (5 bases). V was cut by 11 bases and J by 2 bases, with 13 bases left in between. CDR1 MGHDK and CDR2 SYGVNS come from the germline V gene. The CDR3 covers 13 residues. CDR3 sequence: CACGGGPGNTIYF. DNA for the CDR3: TGTGCCTGCGGGGGAGGGCCTGGAAACACCATATATTTT.

This clonotype has ten or more counts. The chain is built from TRBV11-2 and TRBJ2-1; 7 positions match TRBD2. The CDR3 is 14 amino acids. Germline-derived CDR1 and CDR2 are SGHAT and FQNNGV. After removal of 4 bases from V and 2 bases from J, the junction contained 2 bases not matched to a gene. This CDR3 is CASSYGTTYNEQFF. CDR3 nucleotide sequence: TGTGCCAGCAGCTACGGGACTACCTACAATGAGCAGTTCTTC.